The clone carrying this TCR beta chain was seen only a few times. What it binds is not known. Deletions cut 7 bases from V and 4 bases from J, with 13 bases between. Germline CDR1 reads MGHDK; CDR2 reads SYGVNS. The length of the CDR3 is 13 residues. Sequencing targeted expressed TCRB transcripts, as all isolated RNA had been reverse transcribed. Method: immunoSEQ multiplex PCR; TCRdb's copy keeps in-frame clones and lacks some. Of around 170,000 clones listed, over 7.5% are singletons. This sample is part of a study of beta chain features in type 1 diabetes. Study-wide results and limits: Any HLA-type effect on TCRB rearrangement remained unresolved here. In the patient group, naive, central memory and Treg TCRB repertoires seemed more alike than in the healthy donor group. Among patients with Type 1 diabetes, TCRB CDR3s were moderately but significantly shorter in every one of the four CD4+ subsets. PCR, the amplification step, might favor shorter templates, equally in patients and controls.

The chain links TRBV25-1 to TRBJ1-1; D may be TRBD1 (5 bases). The TCR sequence derives from a woman aged 18-30 years in good health. The sequenced material came from central memory CD4+ T cells from blood. CDR3 amino acids: CASNSPGGTEAFF. CDR3 nucleotides: TGTGCCAGCAATTCCCCGGGGGGCACTGAAGCTTTCTTT.